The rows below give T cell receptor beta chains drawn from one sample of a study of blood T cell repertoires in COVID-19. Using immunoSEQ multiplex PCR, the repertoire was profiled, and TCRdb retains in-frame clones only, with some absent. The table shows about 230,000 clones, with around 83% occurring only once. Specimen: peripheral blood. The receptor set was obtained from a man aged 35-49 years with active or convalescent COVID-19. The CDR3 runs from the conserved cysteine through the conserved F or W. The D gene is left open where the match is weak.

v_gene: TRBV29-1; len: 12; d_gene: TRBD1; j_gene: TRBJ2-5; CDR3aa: CSGDRGQETQYF; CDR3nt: TGCAGCGGGGACAGGGGACAAGAGACCCAGTACTTC
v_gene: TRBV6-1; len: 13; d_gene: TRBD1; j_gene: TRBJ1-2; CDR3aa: CASSEDRGYGYTF; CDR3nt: TGTGCCAGCAGTGAAGACAGGGGCTATGGCTACACCTTC
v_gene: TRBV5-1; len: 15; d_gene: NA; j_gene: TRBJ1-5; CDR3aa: CASSNDGDSNQPQHF; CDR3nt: TGCGCCAGCAGCAATGACGGGGATAGCAATCAGCCCCAGCATTTT
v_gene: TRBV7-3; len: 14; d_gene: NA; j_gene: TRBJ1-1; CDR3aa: CASSLKGVNTEAFF; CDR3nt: TGTGCCAGCAGCTTAAAAGGGGTGAACACTGAAGCTTTCTTT
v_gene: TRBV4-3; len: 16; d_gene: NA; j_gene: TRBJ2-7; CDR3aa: CASSQTLDGVSYEQYF; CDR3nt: TGCGCCAGCAGCCAAACCCTGGACGGGGTATCCTACGAGCAGTACTTC
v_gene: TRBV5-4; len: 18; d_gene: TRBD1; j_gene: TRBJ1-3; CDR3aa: CASSFNRDRFYSGNTIYF; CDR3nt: TGTGCCAGCAGCTTCAACAGGGACAGGTTTTACTCTGGAAACACCATATATTTT
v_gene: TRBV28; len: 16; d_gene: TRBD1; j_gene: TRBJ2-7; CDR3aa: CASMWDRAYPTYEQYF; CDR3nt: TGTGCCAGCATGTGGGACAGGGCCTACCCAACCTACGAGCAGTACTTC
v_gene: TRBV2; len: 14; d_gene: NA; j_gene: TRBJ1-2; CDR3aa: CASSEARGLGGYTF; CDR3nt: TGTGCCAGCAGTGAAGCCCGGGGACTTGGTGGCTACACCTTC
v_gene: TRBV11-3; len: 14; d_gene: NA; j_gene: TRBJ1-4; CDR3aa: CASSRRGGDEKLFF; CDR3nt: TGTGCCAGCAGCCGAAGGGGAGGGGATGAAAAACTGTTTTTT
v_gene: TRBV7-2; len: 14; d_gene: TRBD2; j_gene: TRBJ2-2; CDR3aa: CASSSLAGAGELFF; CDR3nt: TGTGCCAGCAGCTCCCTAGCGGGAGCTGGGGAGCTGTTTTTT
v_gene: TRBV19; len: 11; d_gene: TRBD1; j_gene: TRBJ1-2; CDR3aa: CASRQGRGYTF; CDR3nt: TGTGCCAGTAGACAGGGGCGTGGCTACACCTTC
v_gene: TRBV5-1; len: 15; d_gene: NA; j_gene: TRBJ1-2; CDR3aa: CASSPEDRPNYGYTF; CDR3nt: TGCGCCAGCAGTCCTGAGGACAGACCTAACTATGGCTACACCTTC
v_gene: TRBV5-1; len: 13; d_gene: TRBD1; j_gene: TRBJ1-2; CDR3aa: CASSSTGEDGYTF; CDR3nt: TGCGCCAGCAGCTCGACAGGGGAGGATGGCTACACCTTC
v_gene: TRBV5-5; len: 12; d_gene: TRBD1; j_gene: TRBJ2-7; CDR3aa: CASRGQDYEQYF; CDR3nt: TGTGCCAGCAGGGGACAGGACTACGAGCAGTACTTC
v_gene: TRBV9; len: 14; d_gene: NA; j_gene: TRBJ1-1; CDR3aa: CASSETPGNTEAFF; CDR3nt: TGTGCCAGCAGCGAAACCCCAGGGAACACTGAAGCTTTCTTT
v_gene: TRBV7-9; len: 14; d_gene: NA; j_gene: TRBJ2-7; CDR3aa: CASSLDRNSYEQYF; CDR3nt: TGTGCCAGCAGCTTAGACAGGAACTCCTACGAGCAGTACTTC
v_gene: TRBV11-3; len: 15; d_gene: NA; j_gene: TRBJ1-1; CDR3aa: CASSLRGRDNTEAFF; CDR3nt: TGTGCCAGCAGCTTACGGGGGAGGGATAACACTGAAGCTTTCTTT
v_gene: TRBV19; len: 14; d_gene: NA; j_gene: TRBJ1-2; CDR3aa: CASSIENRQDGYTF; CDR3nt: TGTGCCAGTAGTATAGAAAACAGACAGGATGGCTACACCTTC
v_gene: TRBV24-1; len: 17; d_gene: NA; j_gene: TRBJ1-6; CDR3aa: CATRYLPGLNYNSPLHF; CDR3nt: TGTGCCACCAGATATCTTCCGGGTCTCAATTATAATTCACCCCTCCACTTT
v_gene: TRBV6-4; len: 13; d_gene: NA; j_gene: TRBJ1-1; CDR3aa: CASSDGRGVLAFF; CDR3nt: TGTGCCAGCAGTGACGGTCGGGGAGTTTTAGCTTTCTTT
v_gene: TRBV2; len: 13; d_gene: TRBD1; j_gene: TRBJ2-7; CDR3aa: CASTGTGLYEQYF; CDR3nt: TGTGCCAGTACCGGGACAGGGCTCTACGAGCAGTACTTC
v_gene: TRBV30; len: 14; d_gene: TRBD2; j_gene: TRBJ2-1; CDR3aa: CAWSYGRANNEQFF; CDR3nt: TGTGCCTGGAGTTACGGGAGGGCCAACAATGAGCAGTTCTTC
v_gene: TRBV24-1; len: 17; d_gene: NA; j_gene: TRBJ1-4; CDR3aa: CATSDSGGSATNEKLFF; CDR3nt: TGTGCCACCAGTGATTCCGGGGGGTCTGCAACTAATGAAAAACTGTTTTTT
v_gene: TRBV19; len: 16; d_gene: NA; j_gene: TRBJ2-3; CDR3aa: CASSTRIAGPADTQYF; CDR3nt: TGTGCCAGTAGTACCAGAATCGCGGGGCCCGCCGATACGCAGTATTTT
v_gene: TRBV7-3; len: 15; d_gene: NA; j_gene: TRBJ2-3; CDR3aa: CASSPDGQLTDTQYF; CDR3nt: TGTGCCAGCAGCCCGGATGGACAGCTCACAGATACGCAGTATTTT
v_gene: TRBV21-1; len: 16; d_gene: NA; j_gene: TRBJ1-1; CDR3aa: CASSKGGGLLNTEAFF; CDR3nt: TGTGCCAGCAGCAAAGGAGGGGGCCTGTTGAACACTGAAGCTTTCTTT
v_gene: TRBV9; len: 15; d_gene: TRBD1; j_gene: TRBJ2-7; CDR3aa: CASSAGQGSSYEQYF; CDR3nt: TGTGCCAGCAGCGCTGGACAGGGGAGCTCCTACGAGCAGTACTTC
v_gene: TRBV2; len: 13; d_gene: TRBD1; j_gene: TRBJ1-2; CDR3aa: CASSEGQALGYTF; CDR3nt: TGTGCCAGCAGTGAGGGACAGGCGCTGGGCTACACCTTC
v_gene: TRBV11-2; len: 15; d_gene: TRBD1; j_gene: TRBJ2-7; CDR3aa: CASSPGRDRVYEQYF; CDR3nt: TGTGCCAGCAGCCCAGGGAGGGACAGGGTTTACGAGCAGTACTTC
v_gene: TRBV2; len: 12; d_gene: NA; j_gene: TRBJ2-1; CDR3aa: CASSRWGDEQFF; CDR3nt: TGTGCCAGCAGCCGGTGGGGGGATGAGCAGTTCTTC
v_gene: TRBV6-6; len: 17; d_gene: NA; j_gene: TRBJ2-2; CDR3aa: CASSHILLGRNTGELFF; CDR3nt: TGTGCCAGCAGTCACATCCTTCTCGGGAGAAACACCGGGGAGCTGTTTTTT
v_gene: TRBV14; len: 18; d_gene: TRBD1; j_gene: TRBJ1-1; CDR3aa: CASSHQPGQDVMNTEAFF; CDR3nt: TGTGCCAGCAGCCATCAACCGGGACAGGATGTTATGAACACTGAAGCTTTCTTT
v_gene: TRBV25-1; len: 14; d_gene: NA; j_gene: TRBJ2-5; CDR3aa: CASSDGGHPGTQYF; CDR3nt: TGTGCCAGCAGTGATGGGGGACACCCGGGGACCCAGTACTTC